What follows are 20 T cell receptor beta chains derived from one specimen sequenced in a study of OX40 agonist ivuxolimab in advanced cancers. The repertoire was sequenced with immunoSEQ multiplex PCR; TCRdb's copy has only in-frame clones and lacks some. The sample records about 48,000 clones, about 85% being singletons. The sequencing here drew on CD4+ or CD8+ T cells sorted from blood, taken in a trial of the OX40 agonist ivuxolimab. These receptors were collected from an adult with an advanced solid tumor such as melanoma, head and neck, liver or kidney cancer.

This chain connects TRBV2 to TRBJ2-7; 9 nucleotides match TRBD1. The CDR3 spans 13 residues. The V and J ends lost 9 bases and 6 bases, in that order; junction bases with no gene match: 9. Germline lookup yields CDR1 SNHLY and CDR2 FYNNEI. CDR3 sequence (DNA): TGTGCCAGTCGAGGGACAGGGTTCCTCGAGCAGTACTTC. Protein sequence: CASRGTGFLEQYF.

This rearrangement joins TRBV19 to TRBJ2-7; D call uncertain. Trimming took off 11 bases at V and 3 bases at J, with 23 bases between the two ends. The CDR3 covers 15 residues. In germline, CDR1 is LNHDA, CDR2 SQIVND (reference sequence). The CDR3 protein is CAALDRSQEYYEQYF. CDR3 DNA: TGTGCCGCCTTGGATCGGTCCCAGGAGTACTACGAGCAGTACTTC. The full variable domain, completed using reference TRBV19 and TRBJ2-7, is DGGITQSPKYLFRKEGQNVTLSCEQNLNHDAMYWYRQDPGQGLRLIYYSQIVNDFQKGDIAEGYSVSREKKESFPLTVTSAQKNPTAFYLCAALDRSQEYYEQYFGPGTRLTVT.

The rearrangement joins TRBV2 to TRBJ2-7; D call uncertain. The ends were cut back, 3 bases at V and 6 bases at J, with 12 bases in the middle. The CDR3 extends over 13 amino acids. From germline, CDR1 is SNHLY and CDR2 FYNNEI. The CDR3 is CASSDSPAVEQYF. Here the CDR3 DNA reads TGTGCCAGCAGTGATTCCCCCGCGGTCGAGCAGTACTTC.

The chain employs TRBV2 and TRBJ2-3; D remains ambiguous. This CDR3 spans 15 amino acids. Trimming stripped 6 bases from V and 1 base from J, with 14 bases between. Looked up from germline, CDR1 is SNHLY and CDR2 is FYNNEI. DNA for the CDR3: TGTGCCAGCAGCCGGATGACACCTCGCACAGATACGCAGTATTTT. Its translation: CASSRMTPRTDTQYF.

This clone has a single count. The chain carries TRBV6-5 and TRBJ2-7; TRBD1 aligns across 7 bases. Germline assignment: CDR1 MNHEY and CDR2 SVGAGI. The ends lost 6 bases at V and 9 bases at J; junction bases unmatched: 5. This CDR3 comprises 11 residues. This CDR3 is CASSLGGGQYF. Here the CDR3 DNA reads TGTGCCAGCAGCCTAGGGGGCGGGCAGTACTTC.

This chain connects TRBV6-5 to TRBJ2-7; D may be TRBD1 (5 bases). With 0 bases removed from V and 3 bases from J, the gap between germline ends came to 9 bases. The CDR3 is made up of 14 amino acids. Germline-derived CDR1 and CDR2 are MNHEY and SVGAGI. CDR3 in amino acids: CASSYSVQGYEQYF. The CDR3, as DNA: TGTGCCAGCAGTTACTCGGTCCAGGGCTACGAGCAGTACTTC.

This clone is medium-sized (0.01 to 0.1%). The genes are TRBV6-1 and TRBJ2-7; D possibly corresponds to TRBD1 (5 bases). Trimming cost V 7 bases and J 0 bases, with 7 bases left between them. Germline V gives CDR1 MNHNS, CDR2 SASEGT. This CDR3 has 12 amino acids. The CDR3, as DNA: TGTGCCAGCACAGGGATCTCCTACGAGCAGTACTTC. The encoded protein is CASTGISYEQYF.

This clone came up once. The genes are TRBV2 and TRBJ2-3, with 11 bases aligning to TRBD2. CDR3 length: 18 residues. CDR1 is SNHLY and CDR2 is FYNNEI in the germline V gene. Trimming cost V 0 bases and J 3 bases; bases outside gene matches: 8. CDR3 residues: CASSEAQLAGANTDTQYF. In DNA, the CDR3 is TGTGCCAGCAGTGAAGCCCAACTAGCGGGAGCGAATACAGATACGCAGTATTTT.

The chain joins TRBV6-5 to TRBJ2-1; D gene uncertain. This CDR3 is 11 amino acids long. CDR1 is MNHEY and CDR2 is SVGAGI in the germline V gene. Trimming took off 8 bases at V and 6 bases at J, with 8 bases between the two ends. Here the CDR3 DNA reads TGTGCCAGCGCGGCGGCCAATGAGCAGTTCTTC. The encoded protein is CASAAANEQFF.

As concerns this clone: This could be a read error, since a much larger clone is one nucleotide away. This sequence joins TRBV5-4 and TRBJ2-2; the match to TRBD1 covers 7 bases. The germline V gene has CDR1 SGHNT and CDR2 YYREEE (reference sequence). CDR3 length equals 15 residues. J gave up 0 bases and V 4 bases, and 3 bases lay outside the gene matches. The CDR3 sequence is CASSPGTANTGELFF. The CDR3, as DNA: TGTGCCAGCAGCCCCGGGACAGCGAACACCGGGGAGCTGTTTTTT.

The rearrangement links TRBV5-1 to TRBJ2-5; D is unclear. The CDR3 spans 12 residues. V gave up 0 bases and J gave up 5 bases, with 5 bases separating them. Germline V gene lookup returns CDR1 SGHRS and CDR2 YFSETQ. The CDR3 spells CASSLAGETQYF. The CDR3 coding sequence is TGCGCCAGCAGCTTGGCCGGGGAGACCCAGTACTTC.

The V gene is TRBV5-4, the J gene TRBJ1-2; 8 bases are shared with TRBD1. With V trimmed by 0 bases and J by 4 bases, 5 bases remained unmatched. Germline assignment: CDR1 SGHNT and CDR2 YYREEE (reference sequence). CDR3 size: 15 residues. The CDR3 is CASSLDRGTLYGYTF. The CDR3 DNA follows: TGTGCCAGCAGCTTGGACAGGGGGACTCTCTATGGCTACACCTTC.

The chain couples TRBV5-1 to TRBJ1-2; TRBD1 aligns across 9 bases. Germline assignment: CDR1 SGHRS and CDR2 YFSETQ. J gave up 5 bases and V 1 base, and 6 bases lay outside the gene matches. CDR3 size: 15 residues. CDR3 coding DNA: TGCGCCAGCAGCTTGTCTCCAGGGACAGGGTATGGCTACACCTTC. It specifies CASSLSPGTGYGYTF.

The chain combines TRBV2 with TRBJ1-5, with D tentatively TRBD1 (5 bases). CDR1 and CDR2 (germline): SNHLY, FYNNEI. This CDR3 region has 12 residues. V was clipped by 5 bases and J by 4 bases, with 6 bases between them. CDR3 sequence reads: CASSRQNQPQHF. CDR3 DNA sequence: TGTGCCAGCAGTAGACAGAATCAGCCCCAGCATTTT.

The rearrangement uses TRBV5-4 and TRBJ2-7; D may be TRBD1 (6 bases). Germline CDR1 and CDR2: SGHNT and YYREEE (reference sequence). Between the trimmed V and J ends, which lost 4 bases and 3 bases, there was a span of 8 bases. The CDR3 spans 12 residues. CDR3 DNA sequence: TGTGCCAGCAGCCCGGACAGCTACGAGCAGTACTTC. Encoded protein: CASSPDSYEQYF.

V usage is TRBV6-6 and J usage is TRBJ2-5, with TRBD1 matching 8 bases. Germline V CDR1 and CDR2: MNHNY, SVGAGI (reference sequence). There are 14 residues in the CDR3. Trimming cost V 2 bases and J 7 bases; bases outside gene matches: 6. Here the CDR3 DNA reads TGTGCCAGCAGTTACCTCCAGGGGGCTCTGACCCAGTACTTC. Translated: CASSYLQGALTQYF.

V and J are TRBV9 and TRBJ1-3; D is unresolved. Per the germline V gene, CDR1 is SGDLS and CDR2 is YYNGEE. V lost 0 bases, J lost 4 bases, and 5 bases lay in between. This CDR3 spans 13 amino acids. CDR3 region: CASSVGTGNTIYF. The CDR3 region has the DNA TGTGCCAGCAGCGTAGGGACCGGAAACACCATATATTTT. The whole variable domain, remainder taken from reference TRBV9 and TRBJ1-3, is DSGVTQTPKHLITATGQRVTLRCSPRSGDLSVYWYQQSLDQGLQFLIQYYNGEERAKGNILERFSAQQFPDLHSELNLSSLELGDSALYFCASSVGTGNTIYFGEGSWLTVV.

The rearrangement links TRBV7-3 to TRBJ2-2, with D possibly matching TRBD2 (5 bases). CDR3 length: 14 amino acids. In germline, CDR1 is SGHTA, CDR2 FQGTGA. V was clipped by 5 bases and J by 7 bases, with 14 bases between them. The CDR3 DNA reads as TGTGCCAGCAGCCCTTCGACTCGGGGCGGGGAGCTGTTTTTT. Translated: CASSPSTRGGELFF.

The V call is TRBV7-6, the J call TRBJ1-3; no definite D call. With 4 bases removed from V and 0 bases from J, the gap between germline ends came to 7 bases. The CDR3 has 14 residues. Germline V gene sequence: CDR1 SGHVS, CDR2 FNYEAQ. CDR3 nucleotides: TGTGCCAGCAGCTCGATAGACTCTGGAAACACCATATATTTT. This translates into CASSSIDSGNTIYF.

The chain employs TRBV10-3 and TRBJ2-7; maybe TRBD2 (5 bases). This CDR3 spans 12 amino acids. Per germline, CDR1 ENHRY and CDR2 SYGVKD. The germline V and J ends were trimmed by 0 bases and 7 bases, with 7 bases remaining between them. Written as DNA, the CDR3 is TGTGCCATCAGTGAGTCGAGGGCAGAGCAGTACTTC. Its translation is CAISESRAEQYF.